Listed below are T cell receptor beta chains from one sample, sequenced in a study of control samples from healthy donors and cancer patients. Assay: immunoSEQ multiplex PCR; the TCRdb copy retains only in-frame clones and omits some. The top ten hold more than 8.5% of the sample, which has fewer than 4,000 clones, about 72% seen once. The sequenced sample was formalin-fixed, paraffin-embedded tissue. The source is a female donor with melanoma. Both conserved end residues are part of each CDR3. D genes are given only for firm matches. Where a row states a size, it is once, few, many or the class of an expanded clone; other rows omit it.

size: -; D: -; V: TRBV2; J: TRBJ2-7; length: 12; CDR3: CASKSIPYEQYF; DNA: TGTGCCAGCAAATCAATTCCCTACGAGCAGTACTTC
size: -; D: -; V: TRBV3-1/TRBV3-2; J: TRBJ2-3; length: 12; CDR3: CASRDSTDTQYF; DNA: TGTGCCAGCAGGGACAGCACAGATACGCAGTATTTT
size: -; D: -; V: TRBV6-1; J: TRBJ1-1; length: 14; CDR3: CASSEAVPQRGAFF; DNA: TGTGCCAGCAGTGAGGCTGTGCCCCAGAGGGGAGCTTTCTTT
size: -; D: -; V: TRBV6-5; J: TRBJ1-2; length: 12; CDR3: CASRPGFYGYTF; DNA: TGTGCCAGCAGACCAGGGTTCTATGGCTACACCTTC
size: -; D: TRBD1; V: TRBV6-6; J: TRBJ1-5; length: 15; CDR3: CASSYGQGNNQPQHF; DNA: TGTGCCAGCAGCTACGGACAGGGGAACAATCAGCCCCAGCATTTT
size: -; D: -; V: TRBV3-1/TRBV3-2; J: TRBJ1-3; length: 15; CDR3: CASSQGGSSGNTIYF; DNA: TGTGCCAGCAGCCAAGGGGGCAGCTCTGGAAACACCATATATTTT
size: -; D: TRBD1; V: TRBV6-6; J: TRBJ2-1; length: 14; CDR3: CASSRQGSYNEQFF; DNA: TGTGCCAGCAGCCGACAGGGATCCTACAATGAGCAGTTCTTC
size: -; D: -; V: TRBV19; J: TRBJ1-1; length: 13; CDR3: CASSREWDTEAFF; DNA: TGTGCCAGTAGTCGTGAGTGGGACACTGAAGCTTTCTTT
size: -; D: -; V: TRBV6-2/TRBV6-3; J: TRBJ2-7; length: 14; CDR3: CASSPDWNSYEQYF; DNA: TGTGCCAGCAGCCCCGACTGGAACTCCTACGAGCAGTACTTC
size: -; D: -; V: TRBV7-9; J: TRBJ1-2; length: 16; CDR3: CASSPMAGQSNYGYTF; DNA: TGTGCCAGCAGCCCAATGGCAGGGCAATCTAACTATGGCTACACCTTC
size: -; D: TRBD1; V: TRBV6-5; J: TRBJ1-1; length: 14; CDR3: CASRTWTGNTEAFF; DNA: TGTGCCAGCAGGACTTGGACAGGGAACACTGAAGCTTTCTTT
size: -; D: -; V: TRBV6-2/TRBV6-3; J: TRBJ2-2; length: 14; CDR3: CASSGRVWTGELFF; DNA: TGTGCCAGCAGCGGCAGGGTGTGGACCGGGGAGCTGTTTTTT
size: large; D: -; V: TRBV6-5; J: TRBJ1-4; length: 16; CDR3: CASSLGHSWTNEKLFF; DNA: TGTGCCAGCAGTTTGGGACATTCGTGGACTAATGAAAAACTGTTTTTT
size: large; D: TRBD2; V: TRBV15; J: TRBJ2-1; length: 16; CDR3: CATSRDVAGYYNEQFF; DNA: TGTGCCACCAGCAGAGACGTAGCGGGCTATTACAATGAGCAGTTCTTC
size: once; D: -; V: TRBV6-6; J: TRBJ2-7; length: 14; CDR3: CASSYPGQSYEQYF; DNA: TGTGCCAGCAGTTATCCGGGGCAGTCATACGAGCAGTACTTC
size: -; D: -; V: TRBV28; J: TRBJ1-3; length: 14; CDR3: CASGPGGSGNTIYF; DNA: TGTGCCAGTGGCCCCGGAGGGTCTGGAAACACCATATATTTT
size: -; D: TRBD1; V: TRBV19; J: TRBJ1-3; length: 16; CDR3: CASRPSGTASGNTIYF; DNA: TGTGCCAGTAGGCCCTCCGGGACAGCCTCTGGAAACACCATATATTTT
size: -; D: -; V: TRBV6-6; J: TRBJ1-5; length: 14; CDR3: CASTRATGNQPQHF; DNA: TGTGCCAGCACACGGGCTACAGGGAATCAGCCCCAGCATTTT